What follows describes a single T cell receptor (beta chain). Its antigen is undetermined. The CDR3 has 13 residues. Looked up from germline, CDR1 is MNHNS and CDR2 is SASEGT. The V end lost 4 bases, the J end lost 0 bases, and 4 bases lay between the germline ends. The record originates from a study of T cell repertoires in cytomegalovirus infection. Study-level background: Used in the study were CMV epitopes, some recently identified and HLA-C-restricted, others well-studied and HLA-B-restricted. TCR beta signatures that were public indicated CMV infection and matching HLA type.

The study's findings and limits: Identification of carriers of CMV plus the relevant HLA was achieved through cumulative public TCR beta family frequency. It was HLA-C-restricted CMV-specific TCR beta clonotypes that dominated the response ex vivo.

TCRdb redid the calling of the reads with MiXCR, one entry per CDR3 protein. The sample consists of 900,000 to 950,000 distinct CDR3 sequences, approximately 32% of them appearing once. This TCR came from a human donor in good health (CMV status not recorded). Some clones in this sample may be carry-over from other donors' samples. The V gene is TRBV6-1, the J gene TRBJ1-5; D unclear. Sequences were derived from cultured CD8+ T cells from PBMCs, sampled from culture after CMV antigen stimulation. CDR3 in amino acids: CASSGYSNQPQHF. The DNA for the CDR3 is TGTGCCAGCAGTGGCTATAGCAATCAGCCCCAGCATTTT.